This T cell receptor gamma chain was sequenced for a study of gamma delta lymphoproliferative disorders and STAT genes. Whole-study context: The EuroClonality-NGS protocol was used to prepare delta libraries.

The CDR3 runs to 14 residues. CDR1 VENAVY and CDR2 YDSYNSRV come from the germline V gene. V trimming: 2 bases; J trimming: 2 bases; junction bases outside the gene matches: 2. Study-wide points: Low-frequency NGS calls may be less specific, so public or private leukemic clones need confirmation.

In this sample, this clone is medium-sized. Its specificity is not known. TCRdb called clones from the multiplex PCR reads again using CATT. The data show more than 1,500 gamma-chain clones, roughly a tenth seen once. Genomic DNA from isolated PBMCs served as the sequencing template. V is TRGV8 and J is TRGJP1. TCRdb leaves out the J gene; it was filled in here by matching the DNA to germline. The source of this sequence is a human donor in good health. The sample consisted of blood. The CDR3 loop is CATWDITTGWFKIF. For the CDR3, the DNA is TGTGCCACCTGGGATATAACCACTGGTTGGTTCAAGATATTT.